This T cell receptor (beta chain) is drawn from a study of blood T cell repertoires in COVID-19 (TCRdb year 2020). Looking at the study overall: Collaborator samples came from the United States, Italy and Spain and covered acute and convalescent phases of COVID-19. The material from the prospective study consisted of cDNA or gDNA derived from T cells, B-cell-depleted T cells, or PBMCs. The dataset comprised deeply sampled blood TCRbeta repertoires from subjects exposed to, actively infected with, or recovered from COVID-19. The repertoires were released in a freely available public database intended as a resource for research on the immune response to SARS-CoV-2. Samples came from the ongoing ImmuneRACE study (first 160 participants) plus 1,254 subjects from 6 global collaborators. Nearly every sample came with metadata listing a de-identified subject ID, COVID-19 status, age in years and sex. HLA class I and class II types, where available, came from metadata supplied by the sample provider rather than from assay-based typing. Overall study results and their limits: The amount of clinical and demographic metadata varied by source and participant and was provided uncurated.

TCRbeta CDR3 regions were amplified from genomic DNA by means of the immunoSEQ Assay, a bias-controlled multiplex PCR. The source study handled its data this way. Nucleated cell counts per sample were estimated from amplification of reference gene primers within the assay. To quantify the absolute abundance of each unique TCRbeta CDR3 rearrangement, sequence reads were collapsed and filtered. Productive Simpson clonality was computed per sample as the square root of Simpson's diversity index over productive rearrangements. In its TCRdb copy, this immuneACCESS table keeps in-frame sequences only and misses some clones. Where compared with another copy, unresolved V genes explain less than half of these, and the others have no known cause. V, J and clone size reflect that table, while D and trimming were determined from the DNA. The sample table shows about 220,000 clones, and around 80% are seen once. The top ten clones comprise 9.7% of the sample.

This clone occurred once. The antigen this receptor binds is unknown. No clone much larger than this one lies a single base away; base qualities are absent. Each collaborating institution followed its own protocols to collect whole blood in K2EDTA tubes. Collaborator samples were shipped for TCRbeta analysis as frozen whole blood, isolated PBMCs, or DNA extracted from either sample type. As encoded in the germline V gene, CDR1 is SQVTM while CDR2 is ANQGSEA. The cysteine opens and the phenylalanine closes a CDR3 of 12 amino acids. Of all the DNA, just the CDR3 is kept, 36 bases in frame from base 1. Trimmed from V: 6 bases; trimmed from J: 5 bases; junction bases lacking a gene match: 4.

In this chain, TRBV29-1 is recombined with TRBJ1-1, and TRBD1 matches 9 of the central bases. The sequence came from a man aged 45 to 65 with active or convalescent COVID-19. Sequencing input: peripheral blood. The nucleotides are TGCAGCGTCCGACAGGGGGGGACTGAAGCTTTCTTT. Translated, this is CSVRQGGTEAFF.